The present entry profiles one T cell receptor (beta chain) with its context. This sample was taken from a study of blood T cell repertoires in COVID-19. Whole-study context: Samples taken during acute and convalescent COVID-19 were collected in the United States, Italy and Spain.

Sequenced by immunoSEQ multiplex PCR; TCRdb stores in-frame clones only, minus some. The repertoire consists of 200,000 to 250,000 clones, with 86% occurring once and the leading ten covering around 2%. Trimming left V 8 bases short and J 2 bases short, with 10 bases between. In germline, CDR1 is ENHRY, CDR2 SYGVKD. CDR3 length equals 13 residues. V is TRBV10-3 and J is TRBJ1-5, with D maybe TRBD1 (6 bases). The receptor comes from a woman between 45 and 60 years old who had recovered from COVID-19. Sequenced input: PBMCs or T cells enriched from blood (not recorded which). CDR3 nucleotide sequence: TGTGCCATCGGGAAGGGGGGCAATCAGCCCCAGCATTTT. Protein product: CAIGKGGNQPQHF.